The 10 T cell receptor beta chains presented below share a single source sample, sequenced in a study of T cells in Graves' hyperthyroidism and ophthalmopathy. Amplified TCR beta CDR3 regions derived from RNA transcripts. HTBI primers drove first-round RT-PCR of the TCR CDR3. One entry per CDR3 protein results from TCRdb running MiXCR on the multiplex PCR reads. Of roughly 380,000 distinct CDR3 sequences detected, 15% to 20% appear once; the ten largest clones hold roughly a sixth. The sample consisted of blood. The receptors shown here come from a middle-aged woman with Graves' ophthalmopathy.

This clonotype appeared many times. J is TRBJ1-1 and V is TRBV6-1; D is unresolved. The CDR3 totals 14 residues. The germline CDR1 and CDR2 sequences are MNHNS and SASEGT. The V gene lost 6 bases and the J gene lost 0 bases, with 11 bases spanning the gap. CDR3 sequence reads: CASSLGYMNTEAFF. CDR3 sequence (DNA): TGTGCCAGCAGCCTAGGGTACATGAACACTGAAGCTTTCTTT.

At least ten counts were recorded for this clonotype. This chain connects TRBV6-6 to TRBJ1-5; TRBD1 aligns across 8 bases. The CDR3 covers 19 residues. Germline V lookup: CDR1 MNHNY, CDR2 SVGAGI (reference sequence). V gave up 6 bases and J gave up 0 bases; unmatched junction bases: 16. CDR3 in amino acids: CASSRTGTGPKNSNQPQHF. Written as DNA, the CDR3 is TGTGCCAGCAGCCGAACCGGGACAGGACCGAAGAATAGCAATCAGCCCCAGCATTTT.

This clonotype was seen repeatedly, ten times or more. V is TRBV25-1 and J is TRBJ2-4, with D hard to call. The germline V and J ends were trimmed by 2 bases and 6 bases, with 2 bases remaining between them. The CDR3 is 11 residues long. The germline CDR1 and CDR2 sequences are MGHDK and SYGVNS. This CDR3 is CASSEINIQYF. The CDR3 DNA is TGTGCCAGCAGTGAAATAAACATTCAGTACTTC.

This clonotype was observed many times. The J gene is TRBJ2-7, the V gene TRBV28; possibly TRBD1 or TRBD2 for D (5 bases each). There are 14 residues in the CDR3. Germline V lookup: CDR1 MDHEN, CDR2 SYDVKM. The germline V and J ends were trimmed by 1 base and 2 bases, with 9 bases remaining between them. In DNA form, the CDR3 reads TGTGCCAGCAGTTTATTGGGGGACCCCTACGAGCAGTACTTC. It yields the protein CASSLLGDPYEQYF.

This clonotype has a count of ten or more. This chain links TRBV7-2 with TRBJ2-4, with D uncertain. V lost 4 bases and J 0 bases, leaving 16 bases between the germline ends. The germline gives CDR1 SGHTA, CDR2 FQGNSA. This CDR3 has 17 amino acids. As DNA, the CDR3 is TGTGCCAGCAGCTCAAATAAGGCAGTTTTAGCCAAAAACATTCAGTACTTC. Its translation is CASSSNKAVLAKNIQYF.

This clonotype has ten or more counts. The chain uses TRBV19 and TRBJ2-5, with D perhaps given as TRBD1 or TRBD2 (5 bases each). V lost 6 bases and J 5 bases, leaving 16 bases between the germline ends. The CDR3 loop spans 14 amino acids. Germline V gene data show CDR1 as LNHDA and CDR2 as SQIVND (reference sequence). CDR3 DNA sequence: TGTGCCAGTAGATCCGGTGGAGAGGGGGAGACCCAGTACTTC. Translating it yields CASRSGGEGETQYF.

This clonotype was seen repeatedly, ten times or more. The chain is built from TRBV11-2 and TRBJ2-2, with D unclear. The CDR3 spans 14 residues. Germline lookup yields CDR1 SGHAT and CDR2 FQNNGV. Trimming took off 7 bases at V and 1 base at J, with 10 bases between the two ends. CDR3 sequence reads: CASKRTGNTGELFF. CDR3 nucleotides: TGTGCCAGCAAGAGGACGGGGAACACCGGGGAGCTGTTTTTT. The full variable domain, completed using reference TRBV11-2 and TRBJ2-2, is EAGVAQSPRYKIIEKRQSVAFWCNPISGHATLYWYQQILGQGPKLLIQFQNNGVVDDSQLPKDRFSAERLKGVDSTLKIQPAKLEDSAVYLCASKRTGNTGELFFGEGSRLTVL.

This clonotype was seen repeatedly, ten times or more. This chain links TRBV7-2 with TRBJ2-7; 9 bases are shared with TRBD2. Germline values: CDR1 SGHTA, CDR2 FQGNSA. Trimming took 0 bases from V and 4 from J; bases not matched to a gene: 7. This CDR3 region has 16 residues. The CDR3 protein is CASSLASAGGPYEQYF. In DNA form, the CDR3 reads TGTGCCAGCAGCTTAGCTTCGGCGGGAGGGCCGTACGAGCAGTACTTC.

The table lists this clonotype with many counts. V usage is TRBV15 and J usage is TRBJ1-1; 9 bases fit TRBD1. Unmatched junction bases numbered 4, after V lost 1 base and J lost 1 base. The length of the CDR3 is 16 residues. Germline V gene data show CDR1 as LNHNV and CDR2 as YYDKDF (reference sequence). The CDR3 sequence: CATSRGTGVGNTEAFF. CDR3 nucleotide sequence: TGTGCCACCAGCAGAGGGACAGGGGTTGGGAACACTGAAGCTTTCTTT.

This chain links TRBV30 with TRBJ2-7, with TRBD2 as a possible D gene (6 bases). The J call may be in error: the DNA end matches TRBJ2-1 better. The CDR3 extends over 14 amino acids. Germline CDR1 and CDR2: GTSNPN and SVGIG (reference sequence). CDR3 sequence reads: CAWSLGGKAYEQFF. The CDR3 nucleotides are TGTGCCTGGAGTCTTGGGGGGAAAGCCTACGAGCAGTTCTTC.